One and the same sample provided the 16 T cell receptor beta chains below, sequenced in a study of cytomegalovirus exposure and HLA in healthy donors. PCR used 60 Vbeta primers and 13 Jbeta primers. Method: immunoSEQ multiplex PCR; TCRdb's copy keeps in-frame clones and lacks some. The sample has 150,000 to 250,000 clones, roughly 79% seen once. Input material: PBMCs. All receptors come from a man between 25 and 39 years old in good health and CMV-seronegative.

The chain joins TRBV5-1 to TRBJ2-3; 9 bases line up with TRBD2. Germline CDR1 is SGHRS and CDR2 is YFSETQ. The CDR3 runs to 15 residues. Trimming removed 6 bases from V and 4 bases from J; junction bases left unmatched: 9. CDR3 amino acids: CASTLGTSQSDTQYF. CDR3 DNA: TGCGCCAGCACCCTCGGGACTAGCCAATCAGATACGCAGTATTTT.

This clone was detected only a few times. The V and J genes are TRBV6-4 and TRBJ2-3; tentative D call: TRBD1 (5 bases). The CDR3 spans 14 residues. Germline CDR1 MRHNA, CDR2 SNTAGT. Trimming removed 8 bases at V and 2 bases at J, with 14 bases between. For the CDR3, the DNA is TGTGCCAGCGCTACAGGAAACCCCACAGATACGCAGTATTTT. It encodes CASATGNPTDTQYF.

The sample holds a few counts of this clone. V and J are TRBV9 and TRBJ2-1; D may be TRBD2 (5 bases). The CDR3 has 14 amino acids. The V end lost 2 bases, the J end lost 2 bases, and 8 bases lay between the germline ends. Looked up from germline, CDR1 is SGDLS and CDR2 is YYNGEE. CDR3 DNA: TGTGCCAGCAGCGTCGCACTAGCCTACAATGAGCAGTTCTTC. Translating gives CASSVALAYNEQFF.

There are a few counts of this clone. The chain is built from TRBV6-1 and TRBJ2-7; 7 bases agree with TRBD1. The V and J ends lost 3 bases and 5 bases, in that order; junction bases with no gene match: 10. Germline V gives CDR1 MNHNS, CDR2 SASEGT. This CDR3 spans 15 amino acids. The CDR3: CASSEGTGANDEQYF. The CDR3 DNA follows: TGTGCCAGCAGTGAGGGTACAGGGGCTAACGACGAGCAGTACTTC.

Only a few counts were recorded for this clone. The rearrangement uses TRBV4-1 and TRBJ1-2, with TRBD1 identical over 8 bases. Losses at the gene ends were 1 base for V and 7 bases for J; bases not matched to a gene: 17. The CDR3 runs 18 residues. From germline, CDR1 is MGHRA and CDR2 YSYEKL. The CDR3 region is CASSQGGLADRAFSGYTF. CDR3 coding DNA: TGCGCCAGCAGCCAAGGGGGTTTGGCGGACAGGGCGTTCTCTGGCTACACCTTC.

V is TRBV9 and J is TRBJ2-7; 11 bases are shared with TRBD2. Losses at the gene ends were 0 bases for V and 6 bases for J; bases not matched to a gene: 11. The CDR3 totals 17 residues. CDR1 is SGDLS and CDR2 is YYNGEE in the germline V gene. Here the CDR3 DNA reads TGTGCCAGCAGCGTAGTATTGAGTAGCGGGAGGGCGATCGAGCAGTACTTC. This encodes CASSVVLSSGRAIEQYF.

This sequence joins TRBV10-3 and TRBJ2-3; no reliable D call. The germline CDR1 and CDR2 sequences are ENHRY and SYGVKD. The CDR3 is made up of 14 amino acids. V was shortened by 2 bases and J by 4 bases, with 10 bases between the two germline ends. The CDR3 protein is CAISENSNSDTQYF. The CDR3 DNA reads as TGTGCCATCAGTGAGAACAGCAATTCAGATACGCAGTATTTT.

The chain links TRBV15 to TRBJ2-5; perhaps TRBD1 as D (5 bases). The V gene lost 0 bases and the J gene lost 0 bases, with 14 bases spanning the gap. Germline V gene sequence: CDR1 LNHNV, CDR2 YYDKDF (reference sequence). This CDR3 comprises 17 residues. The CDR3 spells CATSRDHQGGYQETQYF. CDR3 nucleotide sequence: TGTGCCACCAGCAGAGATCACCAGGGTGGGTACCAAGAGACCCAGTACTTC.

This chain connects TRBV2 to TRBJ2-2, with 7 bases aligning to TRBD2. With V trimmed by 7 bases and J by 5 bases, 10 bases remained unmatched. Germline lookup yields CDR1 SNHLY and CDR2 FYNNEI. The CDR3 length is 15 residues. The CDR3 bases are TGTGCCAGCATTAGTCGGGGAGGGGTTACCGGGGAGCTGTTTTTT. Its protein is CASISRGGVTGELFF.

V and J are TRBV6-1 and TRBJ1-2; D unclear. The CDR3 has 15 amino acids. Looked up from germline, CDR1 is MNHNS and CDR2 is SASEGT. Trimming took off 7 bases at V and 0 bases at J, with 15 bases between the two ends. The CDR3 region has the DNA TGTGCCAGCATGGTTGACCTTCTAGCTAACTATGGCTACACCTTC. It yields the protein CASMVDLLANYGYTF.

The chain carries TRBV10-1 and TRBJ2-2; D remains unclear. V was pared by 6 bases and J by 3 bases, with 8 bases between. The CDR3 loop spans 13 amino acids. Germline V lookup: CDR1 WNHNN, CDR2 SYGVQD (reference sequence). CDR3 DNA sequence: TGCGCCAGCAGCGTTCGGGACACCGGGGAGCTGTTTTTT. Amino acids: CASSVRDTGELFF.

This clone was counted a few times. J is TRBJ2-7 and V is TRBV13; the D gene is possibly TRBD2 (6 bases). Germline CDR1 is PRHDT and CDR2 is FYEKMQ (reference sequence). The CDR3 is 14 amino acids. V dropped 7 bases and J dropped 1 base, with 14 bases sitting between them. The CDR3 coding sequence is TGTGCCAGCACCGAGGGACTGGGATCCTACGAGCAGTACTTC. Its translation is CASTEGLGSYEQYF.

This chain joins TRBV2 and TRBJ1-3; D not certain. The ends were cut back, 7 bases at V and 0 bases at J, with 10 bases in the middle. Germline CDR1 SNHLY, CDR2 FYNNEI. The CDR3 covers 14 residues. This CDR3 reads CASTLSRSGNTIYF. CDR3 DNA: TGTGCCAGCACCCTGTCCCGCTCTGGAAACACCATATATTTT.

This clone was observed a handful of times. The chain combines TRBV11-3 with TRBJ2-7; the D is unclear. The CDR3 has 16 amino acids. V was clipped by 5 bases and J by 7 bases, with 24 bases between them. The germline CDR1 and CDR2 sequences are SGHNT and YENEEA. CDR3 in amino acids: CASSHRRRTRLGEQYF. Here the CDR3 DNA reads TGTGCCAGCAGCCACCGCCGGAGAACCCGACTTGGGGAGCAGTACTTC.

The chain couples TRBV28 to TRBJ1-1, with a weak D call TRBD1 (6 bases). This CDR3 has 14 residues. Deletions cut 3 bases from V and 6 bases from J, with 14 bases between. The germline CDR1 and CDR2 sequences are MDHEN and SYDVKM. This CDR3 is CASSLLGASAEAFF. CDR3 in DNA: TGTGCCAGCAGTTTGTTGGGGGCTTCCGCTGAAGCTTTCTTT.

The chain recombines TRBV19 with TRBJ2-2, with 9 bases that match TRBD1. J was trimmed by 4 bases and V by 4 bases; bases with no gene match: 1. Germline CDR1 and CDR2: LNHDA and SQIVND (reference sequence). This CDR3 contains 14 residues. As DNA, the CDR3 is TGTGCCAGTAGTAGACAGGGGGGCACCGGGGAGCTGTTTTTT. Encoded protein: CASSRQGGTGELFF.